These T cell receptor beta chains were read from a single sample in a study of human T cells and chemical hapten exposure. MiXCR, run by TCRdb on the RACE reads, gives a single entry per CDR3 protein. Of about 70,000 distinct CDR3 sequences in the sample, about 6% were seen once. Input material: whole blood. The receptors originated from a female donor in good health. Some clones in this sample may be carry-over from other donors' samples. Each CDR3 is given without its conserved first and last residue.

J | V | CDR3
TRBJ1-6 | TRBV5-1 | ASSLDGNNSPLH
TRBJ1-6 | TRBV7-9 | ASSYDRALYNSPLH
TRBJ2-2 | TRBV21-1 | ASSKGRNTGELF
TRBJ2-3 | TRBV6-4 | ASSDGEGGTDTQY
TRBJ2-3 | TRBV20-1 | SASRSRGTDTQY
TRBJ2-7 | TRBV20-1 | SAVRTGLAVYEQY
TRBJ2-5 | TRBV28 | ASNPSGGEETQY
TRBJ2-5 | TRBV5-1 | ASGQSKLGRETQY
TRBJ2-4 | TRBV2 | ASTEQGADIQY
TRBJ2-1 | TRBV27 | ASSSGGGRNEQF
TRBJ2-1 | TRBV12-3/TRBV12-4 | ASSFAGSYNEQF
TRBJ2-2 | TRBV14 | ASSQGSLAGELF
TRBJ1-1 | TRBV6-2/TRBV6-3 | ASSKSTELNTEAF
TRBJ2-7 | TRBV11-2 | ASSLVGGGPDYEQY
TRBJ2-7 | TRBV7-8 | ASSLSGGEQY
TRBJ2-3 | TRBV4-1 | ASSKGGPDTQY
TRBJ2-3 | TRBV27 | ASSYRNTDTQY
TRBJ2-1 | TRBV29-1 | SVEDRTSGAHNEQF
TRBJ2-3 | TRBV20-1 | SATSFRGSDTQY
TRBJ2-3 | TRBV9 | ASSLRGTIAADTQY
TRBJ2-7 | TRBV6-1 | ASSVSSGSGEQY
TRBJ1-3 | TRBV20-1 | SAPNVTANSGNTIY
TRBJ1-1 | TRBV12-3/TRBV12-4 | ASSSLYTEAF
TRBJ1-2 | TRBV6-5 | ASSYSSRAGYT
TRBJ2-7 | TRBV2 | ASSVIGAYEQY
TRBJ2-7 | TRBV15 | ATSRVAGTGGYEQY
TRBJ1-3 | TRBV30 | AWSVEGYSGNTIY
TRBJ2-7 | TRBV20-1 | SARVVEKTYEQY
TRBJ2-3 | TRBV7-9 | ASSSRRDSSVTDTQY
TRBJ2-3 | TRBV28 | ASSQTGRLGTDTQY
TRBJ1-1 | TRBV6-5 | ATSRGNTEAF
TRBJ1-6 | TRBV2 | ASSELRQPPSSPLH